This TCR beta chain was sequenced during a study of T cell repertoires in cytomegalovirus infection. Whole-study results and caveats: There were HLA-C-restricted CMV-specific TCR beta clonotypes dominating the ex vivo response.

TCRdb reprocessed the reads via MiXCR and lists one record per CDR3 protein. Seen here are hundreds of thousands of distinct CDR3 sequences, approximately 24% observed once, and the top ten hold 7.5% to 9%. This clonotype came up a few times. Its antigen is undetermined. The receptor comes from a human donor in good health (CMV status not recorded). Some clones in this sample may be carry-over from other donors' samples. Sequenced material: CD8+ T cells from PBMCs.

In DNA, the CDR3 is TGTGCCAGCAAAAAACAGTCCTACCTGAGGGAGACCCAGTACTTC. Protein: CASKKQSYLRETQYF. The rearrangement uses TRBV28 and TRBJ2-5; D is unclear. Trimming removed 7 bases from V and 5 bases from J, with 20 bases in between. Germline CDR1 and CDR2: MDHEN and SYDVKM. The CDR3 loop spans 15 amino acids.